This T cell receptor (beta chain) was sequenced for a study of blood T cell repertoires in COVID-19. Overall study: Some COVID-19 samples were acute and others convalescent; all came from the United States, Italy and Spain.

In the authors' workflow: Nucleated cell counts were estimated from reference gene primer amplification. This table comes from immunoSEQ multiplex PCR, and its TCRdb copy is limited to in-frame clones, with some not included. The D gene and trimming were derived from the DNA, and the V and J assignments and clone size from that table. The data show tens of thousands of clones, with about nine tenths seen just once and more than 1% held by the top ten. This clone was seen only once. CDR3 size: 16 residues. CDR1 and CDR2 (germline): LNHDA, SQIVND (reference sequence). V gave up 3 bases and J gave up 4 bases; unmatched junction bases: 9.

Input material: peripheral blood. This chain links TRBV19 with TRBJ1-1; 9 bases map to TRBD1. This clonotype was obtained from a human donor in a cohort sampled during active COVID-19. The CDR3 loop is CASSIQTGGYGTEAFF. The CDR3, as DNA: TGTGCCAGTAGTATCCAAACAGGGGGCTATGGCACTGAAGCTTTCTTT.